What follows is one T cell receptor beta chain and its context. Sequenced by immunoSEQ multiplex PCR; TCRdb stores in-frame clones only, minus some. The table shows about 81,000 clones, with about 86% occurring only once. The CDR3 runs 14 residues. V was trimmed by 3 bases and J by 6 bases, leaving 16 bases between them. CDR1 and CDR2 from the germline V gene are SGDLS and YYNGEE. This specimen comes from a study of OX40 agonist ivuxolimab in advanced cancers. Study summary: Ivuxolimab, an antibody acting as an agonist of OX40 (CD134), was used to treat patients. Patients treated during dose escalation were battling hepatocellular carcinoma, melanoma, renal cell or head and neck cancer.

The clonotype was recovered from an adult with an advanced solid tumor such as melanoma, head and neck, liver or kidney cancer. This rearrangement joins TRBV9 to TRBJ2-7; D remains ambiguous. The sample in question was CD4+ or CD8+ T cells sorted from blood, obtained in a trial of the OX40 agonist ivuxolimab. Here the CDR3 reads CASSARSSLSEQYF. CDR3 coding DNA: TGTGCCAGCAGCGCACGAAGTAGTCTCAGCGAGCAGTACTTC. Based on the CDR3 plus reference TRBV9 and TRBJ2-7, the full variable domain is DSGVTQTPKHLITATGQRVTLRCSPRSGDLSVYWYQQSLDQGLQFLIQYYNGEERAKGNILERFSAQQFPDLHSELNLSSLELGDSALYFCASSARSSLSEQYFGPGTRLTVT.